This paragraph reports one T cell receptor beta chain. Its matching antigen is unknown. Using 200 ng DNA, about 30,000 T cell genomes, the sorted-subset replicate PCRs were run. Profiling relied on immunoSEQ multiplex PCR, and the TCRdb table lists in-frame clones only, not all of them. The sample has hundreds of thousands of clones, approximately 96% seen once. This sample stems from a study of shared clonotypes between healthy human individuals. CD45RO negativity and positive selection for CCR7 defined naive CD8 cells, a population that excluded terminally differentiated effector memory CD45RA+ cells. Germline V gene lookup returns CDR1 SEHNR and CDR2 FQNEAQ (reference sequence). The V gene lost 2 bases and the J gene lost 0 bases, with 14 bases spanning the gap. The CDR3 has 17 amino acids. Regarding the study as a whole: Clonotypes that were shared across a handful of donors made up around 5% of naive CD4 clonotypes.

This TCR was sampled from a woman younger than 45 in good health. Sequencing was carried out using naive CD8+ T cells sorted from blood. This chain joins TRBV7-9 and TRBJ2-1; possible D gene TRBD2, 6 bases. The DNA for the CDR3 is TGTGCCAGCAGCTTAACTCTAGCGCCAAACTCCTACAATGAGCAGTTCTTC. It codes for CASSLTLAPNSYNEQFF.